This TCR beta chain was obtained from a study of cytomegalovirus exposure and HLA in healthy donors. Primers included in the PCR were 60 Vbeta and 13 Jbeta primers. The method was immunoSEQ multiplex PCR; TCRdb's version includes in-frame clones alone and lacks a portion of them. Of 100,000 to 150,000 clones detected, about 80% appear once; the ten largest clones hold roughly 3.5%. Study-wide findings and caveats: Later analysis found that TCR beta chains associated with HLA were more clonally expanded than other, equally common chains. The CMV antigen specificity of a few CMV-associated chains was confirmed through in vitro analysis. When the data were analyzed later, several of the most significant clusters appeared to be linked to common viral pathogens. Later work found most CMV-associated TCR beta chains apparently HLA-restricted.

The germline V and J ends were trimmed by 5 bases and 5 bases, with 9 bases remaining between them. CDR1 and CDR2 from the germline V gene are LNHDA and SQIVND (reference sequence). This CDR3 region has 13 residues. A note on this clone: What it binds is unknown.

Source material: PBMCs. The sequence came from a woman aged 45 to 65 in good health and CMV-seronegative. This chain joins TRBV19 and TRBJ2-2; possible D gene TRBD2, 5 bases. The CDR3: CASSRGQTGELFF. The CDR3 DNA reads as TGTGCCAGTAGTCGAGGGCAAACCGGGGAGCTGTTTTTT.